This TCR beta chain was recovered during a study of cytomegalovirus exposure and HLA in healthy donors. Study-wide points: In a later analysis, at a false discovery rate of 0.05, approximately 16,000 TCR beta sequences matched HLA alleles.

The table lists this clone with a few counts. What it binds is not known. The PCR had 60 Vbeta and 13 Jbeta primers. This table comes from immunoSEQ multiplex PCR, and its TCRdb copy is limited to in-frame clones, with some not included. The sample records about 40,000 clones, about nine tenths being singletons. The CDR3 sequence is 15 residues long. Germline CDR1 reads MNHNY; CDR2 reads SVGAGI (reference sequence). Trimming stripped 2 bases from V and 4 bases from J, with 14 bases between. The rearrangement joins TRBV6-6 to TRBJ1-2, with D perhaps matching TRBD1 (5 bases). This clonotype was obtained from a woman between 40 and 55 years old in good health and CMV-seropositive. Sequenced material: PBMCs. CDR3 amino acids: CASSYPLGQGYGYTF. CDR3 bases: TGTGCCAGCAGTTACCCTCTGGGGCAAGGCTATGGCTACACCTTC.